This TCR beta chain was recovered during a study of blood T cell repertoires in COVID-19. This clone showed up just a few times. Measured with immunoSEQ multiplex PCR; TCRdb has only the in-frame clones, and not every one. The sample records around 59,000 clones, 70% to 90% being singletons. The sequence derives from a man aged 55 to 70 with acute or convalescent COVID-19. The sequenced sample consisted of peripheral blood.

For the CDR3, the DNA is TGTGCCAGCAGTCTTCGGACCGGGGAGCTGTTTTTT. It specifies CASSLRTGELFF. The chain carries TRBV28 and TRBJ2-2; D is unclear. This CDR3 has 12 residues. Germline CDR1 reads MDHEN; CDR2 reads SYDVKM. V was clipped by 5 bases and J by 5 bases, with 6 bases between them.